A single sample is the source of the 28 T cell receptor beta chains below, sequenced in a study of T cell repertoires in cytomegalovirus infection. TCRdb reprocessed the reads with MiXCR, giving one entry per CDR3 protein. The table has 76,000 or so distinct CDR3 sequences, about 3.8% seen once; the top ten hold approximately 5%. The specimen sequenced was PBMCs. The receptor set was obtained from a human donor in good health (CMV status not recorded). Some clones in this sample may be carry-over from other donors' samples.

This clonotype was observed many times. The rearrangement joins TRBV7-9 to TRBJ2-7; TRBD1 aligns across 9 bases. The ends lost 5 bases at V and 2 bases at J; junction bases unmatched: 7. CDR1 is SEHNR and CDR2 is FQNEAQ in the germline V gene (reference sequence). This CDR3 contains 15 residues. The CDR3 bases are TGTGCCAGCAGCCTCGGACAGGGGCTTACCTACGAGCAGTACTTC. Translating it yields CASSLGQGLTYEQYF.

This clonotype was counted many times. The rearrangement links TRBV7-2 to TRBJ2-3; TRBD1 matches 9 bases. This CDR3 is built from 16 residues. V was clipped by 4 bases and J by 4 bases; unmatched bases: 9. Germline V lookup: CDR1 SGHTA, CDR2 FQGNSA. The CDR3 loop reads CASSWPGQGEADTQYF. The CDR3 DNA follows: TGTGCCAGCAGCTGGCCGGGACAGGGTGAAGCAGATACGCAGTATTTT.

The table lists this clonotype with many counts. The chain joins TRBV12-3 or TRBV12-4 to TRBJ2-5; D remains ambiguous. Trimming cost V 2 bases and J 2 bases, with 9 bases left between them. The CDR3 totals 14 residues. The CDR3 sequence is CASSLSAVQETQYF. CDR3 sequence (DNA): TGTGCCAGCAGTTTATCGGCAGTTCAAGAGACCCAGTACTTC.

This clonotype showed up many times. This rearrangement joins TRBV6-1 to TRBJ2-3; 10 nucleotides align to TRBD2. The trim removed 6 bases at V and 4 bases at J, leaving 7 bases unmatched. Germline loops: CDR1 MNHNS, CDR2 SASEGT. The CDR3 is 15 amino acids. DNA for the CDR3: TGTGCCAGCAGAAGAAGCGGGGGGGCCTCAGATACGCAGTATTTT. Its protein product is CASRRSGGASDTQYF.

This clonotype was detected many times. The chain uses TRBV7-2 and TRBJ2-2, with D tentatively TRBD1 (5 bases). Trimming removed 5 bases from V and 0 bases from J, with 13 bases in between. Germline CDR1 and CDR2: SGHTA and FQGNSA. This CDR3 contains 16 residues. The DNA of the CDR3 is TGTGCCAGCAGCACGCGACAGACCGCGAACACCGGGGAGCTGTTTTTT. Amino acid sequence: CASSTRQTANTGELFF.

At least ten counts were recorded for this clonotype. This CDR3 reads CASSQDMTAYGYTF. The CDR3 nucleotides read TGCGCCAGCAGCCAAGATATGACAGCCTATGGCTACACCTTC. The chain has TRBV4-1 and TRBJ1-2, with D tentatively TRBD1 (5 bases). Germline V CDR1 and CDR2: MGHRA, YSYEKL. There are 14 residues in the CDR3. Trimming left V 0 bases short and J 4 bases short, with 9 bases between.

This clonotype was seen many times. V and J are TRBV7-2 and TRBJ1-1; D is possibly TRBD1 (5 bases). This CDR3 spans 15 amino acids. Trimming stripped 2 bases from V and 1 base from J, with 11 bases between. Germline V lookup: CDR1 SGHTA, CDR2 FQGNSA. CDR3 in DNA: TGTGCCAGCAGCTTATACCTGGGGGGGAACACTGAAGCTTTCTTT. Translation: CASSLYLGGNTEAFF. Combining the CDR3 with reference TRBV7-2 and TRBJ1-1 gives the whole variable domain GAGVSQSPSNKVTEKGKDVELRCDPISGHTALYWYRQSLGQGLEFLIYFQGNSAPDKSGLPSDRFSAERTGGSVSTLTIQRTQQEDSAVYLCASSLYLGGNTEAFFGQGTRLTVV.

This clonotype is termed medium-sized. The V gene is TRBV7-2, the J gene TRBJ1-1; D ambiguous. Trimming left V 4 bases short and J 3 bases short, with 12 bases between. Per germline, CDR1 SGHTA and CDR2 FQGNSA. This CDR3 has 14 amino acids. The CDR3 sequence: CASSSGKGHTEAFF. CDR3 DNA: TGTGCCAGCAGCTCGGGGAAAGGACACACTGAAGCTTTCTTT.

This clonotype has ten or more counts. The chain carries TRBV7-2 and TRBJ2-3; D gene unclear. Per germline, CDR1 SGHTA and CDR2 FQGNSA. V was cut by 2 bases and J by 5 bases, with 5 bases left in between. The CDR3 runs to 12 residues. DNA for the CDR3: TGTGCCAGCAGCTTATTTATAGATACGCAGTATTTT. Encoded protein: CASSLFIDTQYF. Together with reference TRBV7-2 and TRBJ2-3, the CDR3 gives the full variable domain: GAGVSQSPSNKVTEKGKDVELRCDPISGHTALYWYRQSLGQGLEFLIYFQGNSAPDKSGLPSDRFSAERTGGSVSTLTIQRTQQEDSAVYLCASSLFIDTQYFGPGTRLTVL.

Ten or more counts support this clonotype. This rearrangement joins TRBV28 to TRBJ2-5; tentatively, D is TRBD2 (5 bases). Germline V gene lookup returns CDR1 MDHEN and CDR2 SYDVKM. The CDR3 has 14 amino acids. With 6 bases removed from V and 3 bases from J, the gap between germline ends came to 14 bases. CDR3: CASSLRTGKETQYF. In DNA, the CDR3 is TGTGCCAGCAGCCTCAGGACTGGAAAAGAGACCCAGTACTTC.

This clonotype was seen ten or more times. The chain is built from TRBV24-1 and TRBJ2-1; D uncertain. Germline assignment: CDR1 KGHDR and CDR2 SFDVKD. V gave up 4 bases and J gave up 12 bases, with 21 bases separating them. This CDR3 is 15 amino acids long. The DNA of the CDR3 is TGTGCCACCAGTGACCCGCTGGCCCCGGTCGTCGGGCAGTTCTTC. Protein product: CATSDPLAPVVGQFF.

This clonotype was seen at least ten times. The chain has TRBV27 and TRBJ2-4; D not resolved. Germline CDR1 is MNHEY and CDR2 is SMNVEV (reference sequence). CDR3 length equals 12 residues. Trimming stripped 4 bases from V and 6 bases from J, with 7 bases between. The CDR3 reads CASSSRRNIQYF. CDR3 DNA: TGTGCCAGCAGTTCAAGGAGAAACATTCAGTACTTC.

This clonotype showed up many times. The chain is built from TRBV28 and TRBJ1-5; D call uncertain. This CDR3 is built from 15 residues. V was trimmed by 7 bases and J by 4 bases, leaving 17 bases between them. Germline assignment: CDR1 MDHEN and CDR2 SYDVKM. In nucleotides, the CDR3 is TGTGCCAGCACCCTCTTAGGGCAGCGAAATCAGCCCCAGCATTTT. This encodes CASTLLGQRNQPQHF.

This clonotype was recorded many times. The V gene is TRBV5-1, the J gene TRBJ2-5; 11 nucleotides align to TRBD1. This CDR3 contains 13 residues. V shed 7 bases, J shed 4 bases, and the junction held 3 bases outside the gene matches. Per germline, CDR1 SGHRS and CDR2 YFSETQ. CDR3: CASSGQGGETQYF. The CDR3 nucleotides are TGCGCCAGCTCGGGACAGGGGGGAGAGACCCAGTACTTC.

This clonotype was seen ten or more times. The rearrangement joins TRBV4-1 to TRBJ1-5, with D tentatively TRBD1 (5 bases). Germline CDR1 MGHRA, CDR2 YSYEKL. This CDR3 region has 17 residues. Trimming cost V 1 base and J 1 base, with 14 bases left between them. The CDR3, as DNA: TGCGCCAGCAGCCAAGTATCCGGGGCCCCGAGCAATCAGCCCCAGCATTTT. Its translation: CASSQVSGAPSNQPQHF.

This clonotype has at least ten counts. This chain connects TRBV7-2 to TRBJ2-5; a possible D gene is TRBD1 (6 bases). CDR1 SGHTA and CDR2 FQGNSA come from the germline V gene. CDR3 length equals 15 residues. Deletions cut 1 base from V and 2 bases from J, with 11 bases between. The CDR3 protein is CASSLGWTAQETQYF. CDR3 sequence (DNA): TGTGCCAGCAGCTTAGGCTGGACAGCTCAAGAGACCCAGTACTTC.

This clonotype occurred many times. Here the CDR3 DNA reads TGTGCCAGCAGTTTAGGGGGGCCTTACAATGAGCAGTTCTTC. Amino acids: CASSLGGPYNEQFF. The J gene is TRBJ2-1, the V gene TRBV12-3 or TRBV12-4, with D possibly being TRBD1 (6 bases). V was pared by 1 base and J by 4 bases, with 8 bases between. This CDR3 is 14 amino acids long.

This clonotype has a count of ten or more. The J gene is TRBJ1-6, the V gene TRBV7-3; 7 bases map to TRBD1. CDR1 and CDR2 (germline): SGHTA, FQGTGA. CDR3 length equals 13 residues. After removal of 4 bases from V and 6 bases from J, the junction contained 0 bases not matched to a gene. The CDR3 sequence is CASSWDSNSPLHF. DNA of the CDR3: TGTGCCAGCAGCTGGGACAGTAATTCACCCCTCCACTTT.

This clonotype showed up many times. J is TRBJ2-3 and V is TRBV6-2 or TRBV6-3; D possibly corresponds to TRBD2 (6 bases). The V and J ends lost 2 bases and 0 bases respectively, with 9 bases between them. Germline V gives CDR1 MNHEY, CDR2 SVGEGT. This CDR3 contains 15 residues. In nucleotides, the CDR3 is TGTGCCAGCAGTTACAGTGGGACTAGCACAGATACGCAGTATTTT. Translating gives CASSYSGTSTDTQYF.

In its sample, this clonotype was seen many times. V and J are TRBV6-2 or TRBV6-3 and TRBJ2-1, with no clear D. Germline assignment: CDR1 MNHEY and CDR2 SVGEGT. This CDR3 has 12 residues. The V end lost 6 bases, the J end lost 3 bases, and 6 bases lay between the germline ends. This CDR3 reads CASSQVYNEQFF. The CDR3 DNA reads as TGTGCCAGCAGCCAGGTCTACAATGAGCAGTTCTTC.

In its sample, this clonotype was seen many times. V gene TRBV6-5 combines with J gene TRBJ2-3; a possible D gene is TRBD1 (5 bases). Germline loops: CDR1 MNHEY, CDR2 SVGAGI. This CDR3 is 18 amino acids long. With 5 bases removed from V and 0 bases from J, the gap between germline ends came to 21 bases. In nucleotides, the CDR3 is TGTGCCAGCAGTCCCTGGGGCCCGAGACAGACTAGCACAGATACGCAGTATTTT. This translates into CASSPWGPRQTSTDTQYF.

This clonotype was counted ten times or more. CDR3 in DNA: TGTGCCAGCAGTGAGTTAGCAGGGGATCAAGAGACCCAGTACTTC. Translation gives CASSELAGDQETQYF. The chain employs TRBV6-1 and TRBJ2-5; perhaps TRBD1 as D (6 bases). The length of the CDR3 is 15 residues. Germline CDR1 MNHNS, CDR2 SASEGT. V was shortened by 3 bases and J by 2 bases, with 13 bases between the two germline ends.

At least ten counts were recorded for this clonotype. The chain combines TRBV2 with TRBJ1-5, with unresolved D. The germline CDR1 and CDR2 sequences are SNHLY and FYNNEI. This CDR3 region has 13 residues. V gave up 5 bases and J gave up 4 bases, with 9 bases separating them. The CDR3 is CASSFDGNQPQHF. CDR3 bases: TGTGCCAGCAGTTTTGACGGGAATCAGCCCCAGCATTTT.

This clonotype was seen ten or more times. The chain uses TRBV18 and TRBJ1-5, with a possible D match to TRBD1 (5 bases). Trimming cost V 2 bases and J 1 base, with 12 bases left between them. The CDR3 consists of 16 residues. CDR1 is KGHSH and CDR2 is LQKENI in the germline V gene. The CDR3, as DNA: TGTGCCAGCTCACCAGCCAGGGCGAGCAGCAATCAGCCCCAGCATTTT. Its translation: CASSPARASSNQPQHF.

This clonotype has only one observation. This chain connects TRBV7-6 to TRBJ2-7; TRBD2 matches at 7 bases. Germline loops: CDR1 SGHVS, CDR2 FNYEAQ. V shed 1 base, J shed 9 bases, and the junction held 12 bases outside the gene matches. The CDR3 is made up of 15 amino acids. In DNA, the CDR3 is TGTGCCAGCAGCTTAGGGACTCGCGGGGGTGACGCGCAGTACTTC. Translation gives CASSLGTRGGDAQYF.

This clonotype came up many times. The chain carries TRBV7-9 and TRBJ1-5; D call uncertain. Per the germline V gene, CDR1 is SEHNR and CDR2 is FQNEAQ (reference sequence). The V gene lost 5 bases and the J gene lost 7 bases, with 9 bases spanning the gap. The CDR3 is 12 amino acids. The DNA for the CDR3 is TGTGCCAGCAGCCCCCCGGGGCAGCCCCAGCATTTT. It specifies CASSPPGQPQHF. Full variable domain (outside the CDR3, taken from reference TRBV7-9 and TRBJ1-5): DTGVSQNPRHKITKRGQNVTFRCDPISEHNRLYWYRQTLGQGPEFLTYFQNEAQLEKSRLLSDRFSAERPKGSFSTLEIQRTEQGDSAMYLCASSPPGQPQHFGDGTRLSIL.

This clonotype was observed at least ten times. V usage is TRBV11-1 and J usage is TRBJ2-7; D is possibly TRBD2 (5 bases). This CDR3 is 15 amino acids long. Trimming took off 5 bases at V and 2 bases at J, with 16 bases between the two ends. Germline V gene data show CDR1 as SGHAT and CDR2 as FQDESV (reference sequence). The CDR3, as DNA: TGTGCCAGCAGCCTAGAGGCGGGCGTAACCTACGAGCAGTACTTC. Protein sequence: CASSLEAGVTYEQYF.

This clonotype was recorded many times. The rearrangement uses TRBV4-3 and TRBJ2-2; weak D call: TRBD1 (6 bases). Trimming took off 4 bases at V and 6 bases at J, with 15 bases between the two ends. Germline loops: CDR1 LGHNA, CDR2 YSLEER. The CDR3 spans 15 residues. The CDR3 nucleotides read TGCGCCAGCAGCCCGGACAGCGTTCGACCCGGGGAGCTGTTTTTT. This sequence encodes CASSPDSVRPGELFF.